A single sample is the source of the 21 T cell receptor beta chains below, sequenced in a study of cytomegalovirus exposure and HLA in healthy donors. TCRdb keeps only in-frame clones here, not all; method: immunoSEQ multiplex PCR. The data hold 110,000 to 150,000 clones, with 94% observed a single time. The sample comprised PBMCs. The receptors here all came from a man in his late teens or twenties in good health and CMV-seropositive.

V and J are TRBV2 and TRBJ2-1; the match to TRBD2 covers 10 bases. J was trimmed by 5 bases and V by 8 bases; bases with no gene match: 6. The germline CDR1 and CDR2 sequences are SNHLY and FYNNEI. The CDR3 spans 14 residues. The CDR3 loop reads CASAGTSVDNEQFF. CDR3 nucleotides: TGTGCCAGCGCCGGGACTAGCGTCGACAATGAGCAGTTCTTC.

This rearrangement joins TRBV19 to TRBJ1-3; no definite D call. The CDR3 is made up of 15 amino acids. Germline V gene sequence: CDR1 LNHDA, CDR2 SQIVND (reference sequence). The V and J ends lost 5 bases and 3 bases respectively, with 14 bases between them. In DNA form, the CDR3 reads TGTGCCAGTAGTTCCAGTACCTTTAATGGAAACACCATATATTTT. It translates to CASSSSTFNGNTIYF.

The chain has TRBV30 and TRBJ2-7; 9 nucleotides line up with TRBD2. Germline assignment: CDR1 GTSNPN and CDR2 SVGIG (reference sequence). Trimming took 2 bases from V and 5 from J; bases not matched to a gene: 13. The length of the CDR3 is 16 residues. Here the CDR3 reads CAWSPLGLANNNEQYF. CDR3 nucleotide sequence: TGTGCCTGGAGTCCCTTAGGACTAGCGAACAACAACGAGCAGTACTTC. The complete variable domain, with remaining parts taken from reference TRBV30 and TRBJ2-7, reads SQTIHQWPATLVQPVGSPLSLECTVEGTSNPNLYWYRQAAGRGLQLLFYSVGIGQISSEVPQNLSASRPQDRQFILSSKKLLLSDSGFYLCAWSPLGLANNNEQYFGPGTRLTVT.

The V gene is TRBV7-2, the J gene TRBJ1-5, with a tentative D call TRBD1 (5 bases). V was trimmed by 3 bases and J by 5 bases, leaving 17 bases between them. The CDR3 has 16 residues. Germline values: CDR1 SGHTA, CDR2 FQGNSA. The DNA for the CDR3 is TGTGCCAGCAGCTTGGGGACCCGGGGGGGGGATCAGCCCCAGCATTTT. It is translated as CASSLGTRGGDQPQHF.

Worth noting for this clone: Other DNA sequences in this specimen translate into the identical CDR3. The chain uses TRBV19 and TRBJ1-5; 11 nucleotides match TRBD1. Germline CDR1 and CDR2: LNHDA and SQIVND (reference sequence). V lost 5 bases to trimming and J lost 4 bases; unmatched junction nucleotides: 1. The CDR3 sequence is 14 residues long. As DNA, the CDR3 is TGTGCCAGTAGTGGGACAGGGGGGAATCAGCCCCAGCATTTT. Translated: CASSGTGGNQPQHF.

In the case of this clone: This sample also contains other DNA sequences that code for the same CDR3. The V call is TRBV28, the J call TRBJ2-7; D not resolved. V was cut by 3 bases and J by 0 bases, with 6 bases left in between. Germline CDR1 MDHEN, CDR2 SYDVKM. The CDR3 runs to 13 residues. The chain's CDR3 is CASSLPGSYEQYF. CDR3 DNA: TGTGCCAGCAGTTTGCCAGGCTCCTACGAGCAGTACTTC.

The chain employs TRBV2 and TRBJ2-7, with 9 bases fitting TRBD2. The CDR3 has 17 residues. V was pared by 1 base and J by 3 bases, with 10 bases of the junction left unmatched. Germline CDR1 is SNHLY and CDR2 is FYNNEI. CDR3 coding DNA: TGTGCCAGCAGTGAAGTCCCTCAGACTAGCGGTAACTACGAGCAGTACTTC. Residues: CASSEVPQTSGNYEQYF.

Written as DNA, the CDR3 is TGTGCCATCACCATGGGACAGGGGCTCGGTAATGAGCAGTTCTTC. This translates into CAITMGQGLGNEQFF. This chain joins TRBV10-3 and TRBJ2-1; the match to TRBD1 covers 10 bases. CDR3 size: 15 residues. The junction had 10 bases not matched to a gene; V was cut back by 7 bases and J by 7 bases. Germline CDR1 reads ENHRY; CDR2 reads SYGVKD.

V and J are TRBV18 and TRBJ2-2; a weak D match, TRBD2 (5 bases). Germline assignment: CDR1 KGHSH and CDR2 LQKENI. V was cut by 3 bases and J by 5 bases, with 13 bases left in between. The CDR3 totals 15 residues. CDR3 coding DNA: TGTGCCAGCTCACCGGGATTTCGACTAACCGGGGAGCTGTTTTTT. Translation: CASSPGFRLTGELFF.

The CDR3 region has the DNA TGCGCCAGCACAGACACGTACCAAGAGACCCAGTACTTC. This gives the protein CASTDTYQETQYF. The chain joins TRBV5-1 to TRBJ2-5; D unresolved. The V gene lost 6 bases and the J gene lost 0 bases, with 9 bases spanning the gap. Germline V gene lookup returns CDR1 SGHRS and CDR2 YFSETQ. CDR3 length equals 13 residues.

The J gene is TRBJ2-3, the V gene TRBV4-1; perhaps TRBD2 as D (7 bases). Germline V gene sequence: CDR1 MGHRA, CDR2 YSYEKL. Trimming removed 6 bases at V and 2 bases at J, with 24 bases between. The CDR3 runs to 18 residues. The CDR3 here is CASSEEGEFAGVTDTQYF. CDR3 nucleotides: TGCGCCAGCAGTGAAGAGGGGGAATTTGCGGGGGTCACAGATACGCAGTATTTT.

This CDR3 reads CASSLTGTSYEQYF. The CDR3 bases are TGTGCCAGCAGCTTGACGGGTACGTCCTACGAGCAGTACTTC. J is TRBJ2-7 and V is TRBV5-6; no definite D call. Looked up from germline, CDR1 is SGHDT and CDR2 is YYEEEE. CDR3 size: 14 residues. Trimming removed 1 base at V and 1 base at J, with 9 bases between.

The chain couples TRBV7-3 to TRBJ2-3, with TRBD2 as a possible D gene (6 bases). Trimming stripped 2 bases from V and 2 bases from J, with 17 bases between. The CDR3 length is 17 residues. Looked up from germline, CDR1 is SGHTA and CDR2 is FQGTGA. This chain's CDR3 is CASSLRRGGSSTDTQYF. DNA for the CDR3: TGTGCCAGCAGCTTACGACGTGGAGGGTCCTCCACAGATACGCAGTATTTT.

V usage is TRBV5-1 and J usage is TRBJ1-1, with no clear D. V was clipped by 5 bases and J by 3 bases, with 14 bases between them. This CDR3 has 14 residues. Germline V gives CDR1 SGHRS, CDR2 YFSETQ. This CDR3 is CASRLRPGDTEAFF. CDR3 nucleotide sequence: TGCGCCAGCAGACTTCGTCCCGGAGACACTGAAGCTTTCTTT.

The chain uses TRBV5-1 and TRBJ1-3; unclear D gene. Germline V gene sequence: CDR1 SGHRS, CDR2 YFSETQ. V was pared by 2 bases and J by 0 bases, with 9 bases between. The CDR3 is 15 amino acids. CDR3 nucleotide sequence: TGCGCCAGCAGCTTATCCGCAGGCTCTGGAAACACCATATATTTT. Translated: CASSLSAGSGNTIYF.

V gene TRBV29-1 combines with J gene TRBJ1-5; 12 bases are shared with TRBD1. CDR3 length: 13 residues. V dropped 6 bases and J dropped 6; count of bases not matched to a gene: 3. Germline CDR1 and CDR2: SQVTM and ANQGSEA. In DNA form, the CDR3 reads TGCAGCGTGGGACAGGGGGCGGGTCAGCCCCAGCATTTT. It translates to CSVGQGAGQPQHF.

This chain links TRBV5-6 with TRBJ2-2, with D perhaps TRBD1 (5 bases). Per the germline V gene, CDR1 is SGHDT and CDR2 is YYEEEE. The CDR3 sequence is 15 residues long. V was cut by 3 bases and J by 0 bases, with 9 bases left in between. The CDR3 is CASSWTLANTGELFF. DNA for the CDR3: TGTGCCAGCAGCTGGACACTCGCGAACACCGGGGAGCTGTTTTTT.

The chain combines TRBV28 with TRBJ1-2; D possibly corresponds to TRBD1 (6 bases). V was cut by 7 bases and J by 6 bases, with 15 bases left in between. Per the germline V gene, CDR1 is MDHEN and CDR2 is SYDVKM. This CDR3 has 13 residues. CDR3 DNA: TGTGCCAGCAAAGGGGGAGCGTGGAATGGCTACACCTTC. As protein: CASKGGAWNGYTF.

The table lists this clone with a few counts. This sequence joins TRBV2 and TRBJ2-1; D is perhaps TRBD2 (6 bases). Per the germline V gene, CDR1 is SNHLY and CDR2 is FYNNEI. The CDR3 contains 11 residues. The germline V and J ends were trimmed by 7 bases and 9 bases, with 10 bases remaining between them. The CDR3 here is CASNRDFEQFF. Here the CDR3 DNA reads TGTGCCAGCAATAGGGACTTTGAGCAGTTCTTC. Complete variable domain (other parts from reference TRBV2 and TRBJ2-1): EPEVTQTPSHQVTQMGQEVILRCVPISNHLYFYWYRQILGQKVEFLVSFYNNEISEKSEIFDDQFSVERPDGSNFTLKIRSTKLEDSAMYFCASNRDFEQFFGPGTRLTVL.

The rearrangement joins TRBV5-1 to TRBJ1-3; D is perhaps TRBD1 (6 bases). This CDR3 region has 16 residues. CDR1 SGHRS and CDR2 YFSETQ come from the germline V gene. V was pared by 0 bases and J by 2 bases, with 12 bases between. CDR3 loop: CASSLVSGAAGNTIYF. For the CDR3, the DNA is TGCGCCAGCAGCTTGGTCTCAGGGGCGGCTGGAAACACCATATATTTT.

The CDR3 coding sequence is TGTGCCATCAGTGAGTCGCCGGGATCAGGGGGGAATGAGCAGTTCTTC. The encoded protein is CAISESPGSGGNEQFF. This chain uses TRBV10-3 with TRBJ2-1; D is perhaps TRBD1 (7 bases). Germline assignment: CDR1 ENHRY and CDR2 SYGVKD. The V and J ends lost 0 bases and 7 bases respectively, with 16 bases between them. The CDR3 contains 16 residues.